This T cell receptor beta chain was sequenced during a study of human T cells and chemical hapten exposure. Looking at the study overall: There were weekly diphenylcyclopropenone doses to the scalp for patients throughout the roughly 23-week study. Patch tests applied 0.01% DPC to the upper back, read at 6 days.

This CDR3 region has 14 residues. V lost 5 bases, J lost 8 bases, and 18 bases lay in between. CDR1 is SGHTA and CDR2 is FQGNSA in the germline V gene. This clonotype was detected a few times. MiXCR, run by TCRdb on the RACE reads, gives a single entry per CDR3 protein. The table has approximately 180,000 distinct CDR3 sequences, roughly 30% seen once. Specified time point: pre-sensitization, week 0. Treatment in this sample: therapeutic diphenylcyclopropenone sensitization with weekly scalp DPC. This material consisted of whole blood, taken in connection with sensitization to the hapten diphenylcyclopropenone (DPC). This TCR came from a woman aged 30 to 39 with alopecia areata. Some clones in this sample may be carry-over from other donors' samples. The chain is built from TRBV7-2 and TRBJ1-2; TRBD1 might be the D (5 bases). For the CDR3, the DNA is TGTGCCAGCAGCCTAGGGGCCGGCGGTGGCGGCTACACCTTC. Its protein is CASSLGAGGGGYTF. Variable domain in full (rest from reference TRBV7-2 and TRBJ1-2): GAGVSQSPSNKVTEKGKDVELRCDPISGHTALYWYRQSLGQGLEFLIYFQGNSAPDKSGLPSDRFSAERTGGSVSTLTIQRTQQEDSAVYLCASSLGAGGGGYTFGSGTRLTVV.